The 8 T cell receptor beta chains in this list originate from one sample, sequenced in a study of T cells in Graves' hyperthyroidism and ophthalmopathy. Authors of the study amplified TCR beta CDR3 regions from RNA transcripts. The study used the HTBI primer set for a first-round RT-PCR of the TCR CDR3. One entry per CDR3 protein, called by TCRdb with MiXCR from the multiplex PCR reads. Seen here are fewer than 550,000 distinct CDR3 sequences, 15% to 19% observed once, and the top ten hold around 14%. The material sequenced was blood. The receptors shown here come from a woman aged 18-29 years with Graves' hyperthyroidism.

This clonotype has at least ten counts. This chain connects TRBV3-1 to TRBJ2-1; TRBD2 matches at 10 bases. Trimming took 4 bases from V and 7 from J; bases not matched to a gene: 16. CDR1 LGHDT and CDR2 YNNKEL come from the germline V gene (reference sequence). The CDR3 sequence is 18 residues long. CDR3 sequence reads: CASSRVGGTSGIRNEQFF. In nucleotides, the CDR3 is TGTGCCAGCAGCCGGGTAGGGGGTACTAGCGGGATTCGTAATGAGCAGTTCTTC.

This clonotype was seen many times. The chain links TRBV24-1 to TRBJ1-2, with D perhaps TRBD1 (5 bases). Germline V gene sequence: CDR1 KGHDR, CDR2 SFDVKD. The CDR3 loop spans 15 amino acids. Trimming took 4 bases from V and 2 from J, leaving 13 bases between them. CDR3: CATSEGGLGNYGYTF. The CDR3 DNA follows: TGTGCCACCAGTGAGGGGGGATTGGGCAACTATGGCTACACCTTC.

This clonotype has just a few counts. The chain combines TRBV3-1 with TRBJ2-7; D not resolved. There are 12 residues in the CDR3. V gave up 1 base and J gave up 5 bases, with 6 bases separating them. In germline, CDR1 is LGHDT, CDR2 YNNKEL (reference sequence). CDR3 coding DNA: TGTGCCAGCAGCCAAGGAAGGGACGAGCAGTACTTC. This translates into CASSQGRDEQYF.

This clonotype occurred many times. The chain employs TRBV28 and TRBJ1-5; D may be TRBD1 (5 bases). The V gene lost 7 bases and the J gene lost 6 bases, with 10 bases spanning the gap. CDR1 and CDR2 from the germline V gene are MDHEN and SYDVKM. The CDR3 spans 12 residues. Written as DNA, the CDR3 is TGTGCCAGCAACGGGGCGGGTCAGCCCCAGCATTTT. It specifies CASNGAGQPQHF.

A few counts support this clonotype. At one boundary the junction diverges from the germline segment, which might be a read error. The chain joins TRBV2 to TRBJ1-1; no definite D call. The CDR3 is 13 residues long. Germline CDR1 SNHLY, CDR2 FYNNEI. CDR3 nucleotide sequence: TGTACCAGCAGTGAAAGCCCGAGAACTGAAGCTTTCTTT. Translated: CTSSESPRTEAFF.

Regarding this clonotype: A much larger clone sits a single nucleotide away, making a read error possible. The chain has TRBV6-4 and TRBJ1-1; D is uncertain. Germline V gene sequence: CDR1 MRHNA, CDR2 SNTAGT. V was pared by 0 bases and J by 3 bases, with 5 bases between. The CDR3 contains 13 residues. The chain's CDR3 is CASSDSSDTEAFF. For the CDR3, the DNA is TGTGCCAGCAGTGACTCTTCGGACACTGAAGCTTTCTTT.

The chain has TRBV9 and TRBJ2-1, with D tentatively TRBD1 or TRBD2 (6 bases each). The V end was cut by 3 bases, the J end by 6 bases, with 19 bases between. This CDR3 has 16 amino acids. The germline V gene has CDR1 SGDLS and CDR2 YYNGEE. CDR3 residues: CASSEPRGQGGNEQFF. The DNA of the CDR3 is TGTGCCAGCAGCGAACCACGGGGGCAGGGCGGCAATGAGCAGTTCTTC. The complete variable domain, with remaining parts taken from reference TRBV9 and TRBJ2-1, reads DSGVTQTPKHLITATGQRVTLRCSPRSGDLSVYWYQQSLDQGLQFLIQYYNGEERAKGNILERFSAQQFPDLHSELNLSSLELGDSALYFCASSEPRGQGGNEQFFGPGTRLTVL.

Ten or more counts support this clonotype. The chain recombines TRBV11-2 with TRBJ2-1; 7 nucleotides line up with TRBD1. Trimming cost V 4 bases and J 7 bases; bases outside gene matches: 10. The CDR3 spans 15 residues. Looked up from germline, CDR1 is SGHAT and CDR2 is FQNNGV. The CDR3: CASSSHRQGWNEQFF. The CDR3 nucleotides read TGTGCCAGCAGCTCCCATAGACAGGGTTGGAATGAGCAGTTCTTC.